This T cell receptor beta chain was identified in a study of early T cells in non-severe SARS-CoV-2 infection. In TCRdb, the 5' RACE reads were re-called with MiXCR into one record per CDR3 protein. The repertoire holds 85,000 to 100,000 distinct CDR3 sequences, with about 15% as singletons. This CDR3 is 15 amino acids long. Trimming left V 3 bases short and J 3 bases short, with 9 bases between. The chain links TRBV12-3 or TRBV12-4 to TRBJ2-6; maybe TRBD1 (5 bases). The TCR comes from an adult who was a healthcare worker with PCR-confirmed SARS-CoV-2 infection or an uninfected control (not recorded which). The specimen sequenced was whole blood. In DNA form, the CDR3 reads TGTGCCAGCAGTTTCCAGGGTCGTGGGGCCAACGTCCTGACTTTC. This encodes CASSFQGRGANVLTF.